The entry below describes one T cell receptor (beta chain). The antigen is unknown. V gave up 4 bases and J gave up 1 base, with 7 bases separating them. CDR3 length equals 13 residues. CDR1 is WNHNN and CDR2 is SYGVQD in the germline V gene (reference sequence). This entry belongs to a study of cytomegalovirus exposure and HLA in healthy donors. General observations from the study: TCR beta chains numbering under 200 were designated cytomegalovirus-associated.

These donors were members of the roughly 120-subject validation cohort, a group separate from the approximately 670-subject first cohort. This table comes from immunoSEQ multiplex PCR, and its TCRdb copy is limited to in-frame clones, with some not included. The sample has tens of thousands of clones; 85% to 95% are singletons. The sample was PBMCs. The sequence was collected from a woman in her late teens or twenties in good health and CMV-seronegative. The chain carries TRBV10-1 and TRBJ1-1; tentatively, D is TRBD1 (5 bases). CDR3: CASSAGENTEAFF. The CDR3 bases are TGCGCCAGCAGTGCGGGGGAGAACACTGAAGCTTTCTTT.